This T cell receptor beta chain originates from a study of T-cell reconstitution after alpha-beta-depleted transplantation in children. Findings and caveats of the study: Recipient T cells and thymic progenitors that survived gave rise to the high TCRbeta diversity observed at day 60 in some patients. Fresh T-cell production supplied most of the T-cell counts and diversity seen one year after transplant. Expanded graft clones numbering several hundred reportedly gave rise to alpha-beta T cells about two months after transplant.

This clonotype was observed at least ten times. Its matching antigen is unknown. Unique molecular identifiers tagged the TCRbeta library. MiXCR, applied by TCRdb to the PCR reads, yields one record per CDR3 protein. The sample carries some 190,000 distinct CDR3 sequences, 11% recorded once. V gave up 7 bases and J gave up 3 bases, with 16 bases separating them. This CDR3 contains 15 residues. Looked up from germline, CDR1 is MGHRA and CDR2 is YSYEKL. The chain has TRBV4-1 and TRBJ1-5, with D unresolved. Sample: PBMCs, taken before TCRalphabeta/CD19-depleted stem cell transplant. The TCR comes from a boy between 2 and 10 years old with acute myeloid leukemia, due to receive a stem cell transplant. The CDR3 nucleotides are TGCGCCAGCACCCTCGTAGACGGTTCCAATCAGCCCCAGCATTTT. This codes for CASTLVDGSNQPQHF.